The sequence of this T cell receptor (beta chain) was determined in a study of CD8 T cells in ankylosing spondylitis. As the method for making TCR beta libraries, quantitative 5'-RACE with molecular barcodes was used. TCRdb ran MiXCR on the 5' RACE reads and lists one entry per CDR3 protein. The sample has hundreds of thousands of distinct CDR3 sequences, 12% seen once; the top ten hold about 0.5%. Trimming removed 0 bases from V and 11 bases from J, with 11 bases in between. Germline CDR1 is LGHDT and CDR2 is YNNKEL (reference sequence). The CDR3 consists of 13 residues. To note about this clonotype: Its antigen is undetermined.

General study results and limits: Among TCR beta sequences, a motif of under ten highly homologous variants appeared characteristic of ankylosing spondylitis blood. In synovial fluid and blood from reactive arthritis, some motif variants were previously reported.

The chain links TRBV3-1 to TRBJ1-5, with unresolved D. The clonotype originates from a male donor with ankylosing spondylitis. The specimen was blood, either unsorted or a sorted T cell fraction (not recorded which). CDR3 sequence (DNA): TGTGCCAGCAGCCAAGAATACAGCTCGACCCAGCATTTT. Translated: CASSQEYSSTQHF.